One sample yielded the 26 T cell receptor beta chains listed below, sequenced in a study of T-cell memory formation after mild COVID-19. A single record per CDR3 protein comes from TCRdb applying MiXCR to the 5' RACE reads. The sample has about 350,000 distinct CDR3 sequences; approximately 15% are singletons. Material: PBMCs or a T cell subset sorted from them (not recorded which). These receptors were collected from a man younger than 30 who had mild COVID-19 (a few samples of this study predate the infection). Cell type and time point are not known.

The chain is built from TRBV6-5 and TRBJ1-6; a weak D match, TRBD1 (6 bases). The V end was cut by 7 bases, the J end by 10 bases, with 14 bases between. Germline V gene lookup returns CDR1 MNHEY and CDR2 SVGAGI. The CDR3 sequence is 13 residues long. The CDR3 here is CASTNREGSPLHF. Here the CDR3 DNA reads TGTGCCAGCACCAACAGGGAGGGGTCACCCCTCCACTTT.

This sequence joins TRBV4-3 and TRBJ2-3, with TRBD1 matching over 8 bases. Per germline, CDR1 LGHNA and CDR2 YSLEER. Losses at the gene ends were 1 base for V and 4 bases for J; bases not matched to a gene: 4. This CDR3 has 15 residues. The DNA for the CDR3 is TGCGCCAGCAGCCAAGTCGACAGGGGATCAGATACGCAGTATTTT. Translating gives CASSQVDRGSDTQYF.

The chain couples TRBV15 to TRBJ2-5, with D tentatively TRBD2 (6 bases). The V end was cut by 4 bases, the J end by 5 bases, with 20 bases between. The CDR3 is 16 amino acids. CDR1 and CDR2 from the germline V gene are LNHNV and YYDKDF (reference sequence). CDR3 sequence (DNA): TGTGCCACCAGCACGCGAGCCCTAAGTCGGGGGGAGACCCAGTACTTC. It encodes CATSTRALSRGETQYF.

This clonotype was detected a few times. The V gene is TRBV7-2, the J gene TRBJ1-5, with 10 bases matching TRBD1. Germline CDR1 and CDR2: SGHTA and FQGNSA. The CDR3 spans 14 residues. The ends lost 4 bases at V and 7 bases at J; junction bases unmatched: 4. Here the CDR3 reads CASSWDRGGQPQHF. CDR3 sequence (DNA): TGTGCCAGCAGCTGGGACAGGGGAGGACAGCCCCAGCATTTT. Based on the CDR3 plus reference TRBV7-2 and TRBJ1-5, the full variable domain is GAGVSQSPSNKVTEKGKDVELRCDPISGHTALYWYRQSLGQGLEFLIYFQGNSAPDKSGLPSDRFSAERTGGSVSTLTIQRTQQEDSAVYLCASSWDRGGQPQHFGDGTRLSIL.

This clonotype appeared a few times. The genes are TRBV29-1 and TRBJ2-5, with D unresolved. The V and J ends lost 4 bases and 4 bases respectively, with 19 bases between them. CDR1 and CDR2 (germline): SQVTM, ANQGSEA. CDR3 size: 15 residues. The CDR3 nucleotides read TGCAGCGTTGGCCATGTGGGGATCGACGGAGAGACCCAGTACTTC. Its protein is CSVGHVGIDGETQYF.

V gene TRBV10-3 combines with J gene TRBJ2-5; 10 bases match TRBD2. CDR3 length: 16 residues. Looked up from germline, CDR1 is ENHRY and CDR2 is SYGVKD. Trimming cost V 2 bases and J 5 bases; bases outside gene matches: 8. The CDR3 region has the DNA TGTGCCATCAGTGAGAAGCGGGGGGGTGTGGCGGAGACCCAGTACTTC. Translation gives CAISEKRGGVAETQYF.

The chain is built from TRBV6-5 and TRBJ2-3, with TRBD2 as a possible D gene (6 bases). This CDR3 is built from 15 residues. Germline CDR1 and CDR2: MNHEY and SVGAGI. Between the trimmed V and J ends, which lost 4 bases and 4 bases, there was a span of 15 bases. The CDR3 protein is CASSLIPRDSDTQYF. DNA for the CDR3: TGTGCCAGCAGTTTGATCCCGAGGGACTCAGATACGCAGTATTTT.

The chain joins TRBV7-2 to TRBJ1-1; D is perhaps TRBD1 (6 bases). CDR3 size: 14 residues. CDR1 and CDR2 from the germline V gene are SGHTA and FQGNSA. The V gene lost 4 bases and the J gene lost 4 bases, with 13 bases spanning the gap. The DNA for the CDR3 is TGTGCCAGCAGCTCCTACAGGGAAGGCACTGAAGCTTTCTTT. It is translated as CASSSYREGTEAFF.

This clonotype was observed many times. The chain links TRBV5-1 to TRBJ1-4; D may be TRBD1 (5 bases). CDR3 length equals 14 residues. Germline V gene lookup returns CDR1 SGHRS and CDR2 YFSETQ. V lost 3 bases and J 1 base, leaving 7 bases between the germline ends. CDR3 nucleotides: TGCGCCAGCAGCTCGGACATAACTAATGAAAAACTGTTTTTT. Amino acids: CASSSDITNEKLFF.

The V gene is TRBV7-3, the J gene TRBJ1-1; possible D gene TRBD1, 5 bases. Trimming took off 1 base at V and 6 bases at J, with 9 bases between the two ends. The CDR3 loop spans 13 amino acids. Germline CDR1 and CDR2: SGHTA and FQGTGA. DNA for the CDR3: TGTGCCAGCAGCTTAATTCAGGGTTCTGAAGCTTTCTTT. Translated: CASSLIQGSEAFF. The variable domain in full, completed from reference TRBV7-3 and TRBJ1-1, reads GAGVSQTPSNKVTEKGKYVELRCDPISGHTALYWYRQSLGQGPEFLIYFQGTGAADDSGLPNDRFFAVRPEGSVSTLKIQRTERGDSAVYLCASSLIQGSEAFFGQGTRLTVV.

This chain links TRBV4-1 with TRBJ2-5, with 7 bases matching TRBD2. This CDR3 spans 14 amino acids. V lost 4 bases and J lost 5; bases outside the gene matches: 7. The V gene's germline CDR1 is MGHRA and CDR2 YSYEKL. Here the CDR3 DNA reads TGCGCCAGCAGCCTTAGCGGGCTCTGGGAGACCCAGTACTTC. Residues: CASSLSGLWETQYF.

V is TRBV7-2 and J is TRBJ2-1; 11 nucleotides line up with TRBD2. Germline lookup yields CDR1 SGHTA and CDR2 FQGNSA. V lost 6 bases to trimming and J lost 11 bases; unmatched junction nucleotides: 6. This CDR3 has 13 residues. CDR3 in amino acids: CASRASGGNKQFF. The DNA for the CDR3 is TGTGCCAGCAGAGCTAGCGGGGGGAATAAGCAGTTCTTC.

This chain uses TRBV9 with TRBJ2-5, with 9 nucleotides matching TRBD2. CDR3 length equals 15 residues. Germline CDR1 and CDR2: SGDLS and YYNGEE. V shed 1 base, J shed 3 bases, and the junction held 4 bases outside the gene matches. CDR3: CASSVFASGKETQYF. As DNA, the CDR3 is TGTGCCAGCAGCGTATTCGCTAGCGGGAAAGAGACCCAGTACTTC.

This clonotype has more than one count but fewer than ten. The genes are TRBV5-6 and TRBJ2-7; D is possibly TRBD1 (6 bases). Trimming cost V 3 bases and J 6 bases, with 13 bases left between them. Germline-derived CDR1 and CDR2 are SGHDT and YYEEEE. CDR3 length equals 13 residues. Here the CDR3 DNA reads TGTGCCAGCAGCTCGCAACAGGGCCGCGAGCAGTACGTC. Its protein product is CASSSQQGREQYV.

V and J are TRBV5-1 and TRBJ2-3, with 8 nucleotides matching TRBD2. This CDR3 contains 19 residues. The V and J ends lost 0 bases and 0 bases, in that order; junction bases with no gene match: 12. Germline V CDR1 and CDR2: SGHRS, YFSETQ. The CDR3 is CASSLAPSGPALSTDTQYF. The CDR3 DNA reads as TGCGCCAGCAGCTTGGCCCCTAGCGGGCCAGCCCTTAGCACAGATACGCAGTATTTT.

The chain employs TRBV15 and TRBJ2-1; D not resolved. The CDR3 has 13 amino acids. Germline lookup yields CDR1 LNHNV and CDR2 YYDKDF (reference sequence). Trimming shortened V by 5 bases and J by 5 bases, and 10 bases separated the two germline ends. The chain's CDR3 is CATSETRDNEQFF. The CDR3 nucleotides are TGTGCCACCAGCGAGACTCGGGACAATGAGCAGTTCTTC.

This clonotype was observed many times. V gene TRBV2 combines with J gene TRBJ1-1, with 8 bases aligning to TRBD1. The CDR3 totals 15 residues. From germline, CDR1 is SNHLY and CDR2 FYNNEI. With 3 bases clipped from V and 0 bases from J, the junction kept 3 bases outside the gene matches. CDR3 coding DNA: TGTGCCAGCAGTGACCGGACAGGGCTGAACACTGAAGCTTTCTTT. This codes for CASSDRTGLNTEAFF.

This chain joins TRBV7-9 and TRBJ1-2; 7 bases align to TRBD1. V trimming: 4 bases; J trimming: 8 bases; junction bases outside the gene matches: 19. Germline V gene sequence: CDR1 SEHNR, CDR2 FQNEAQ (reference sequence). The CDR3 is 17 residues long. CDR3 region: CASSSRDSAGDRGGYTF. Written as DNA, the CDR3 is TGTGCCAGCAGCTCTAGGGACAGCGCTGGAGATAGGGGAGGCTACACCTTC. Complete variable domain (other parts from reference TRBV7-9 and TRBJ1-2): DTGVSQNPRHKITKRGQNVTFRCDPISEHNRLYWYRQTLGQGPEFLTYFQNEAQLEKSRLLSDRFSAERPKGSFSTLEIQRTEQGDSAMYLCASSSRDSAGDRGGYTFGSGTRLTVV.

The chain couples TRBV20-1 to TRBJ2-2; D call uncertain. CDR1 is DFQATT, CDR2 SNEGSKA, per germline (reference sequence). The V gene lost 6 bases and the J gene lost 0 bases, with 14 bases spanning the gap. The length of the CDR3 is 15 residues. The CDR3 spells CSAVKVWPNTGELFF. CDR3 DNA sequence: TGCAGTGCGGTCAAGGTGTGGCCGAACACCGGGGAGCTGTTTTTT.

V gene TRBV4-3 combines with J gene TRBJ2-1; possibly TRBD1 for D (5 bases). Germline lookup yields CDR1 LGHNA and CDR2 YSLEER. The CDR3 is 16 residues long. Deletions cut 0 bases from V and 3 bases from J, with 12 bases between. The CDR3 loop is CASSQEGGDSYNEQFF. The CDR3 nucleotides read TGCGCCAGCAGCCAAGAAGGCGGAGACAGCTACAATGAGCAGTTCTTC.

Concerning this clonotype: A far bigger clonotype differs at one base, so this is likely a read error. The chain links TRBV3-1 to TRBJ1-1, with D possibly being TRBD1 (6 bases). The CDR3 runs to 13 residues. Germline assignment: CDR1 LGHDT and CDR2 YNNKEL (reference sequence). V was clipped by 7 bases and J by 1 base, with 10 bases between them. CDR3 DNA sequence: TGTGCCAGCATCCCGACAGGGAACACTGAAGCTTTCTTT. Amino acid sequence: CASIPTGNTEAFF.

This chain uses TRBV3-1 with TRBJ1-2; possible D gene TRBD1, 6 bases. The CDR3 has 13 residues. Germline lookup yields CDR1 LGHDT and CDR2 YNNKEL (reference sequence). V was pared by 1 base and J by 7 bases, with 10 bases between. CDR3 bases: TGTGCCAGCAGCCAAGTAGGGGGGCTTGGCTACACCTTC. Amino acids: CASSQVGGLGYTF.

This clonotype was seen a few times. The chain couples TRBV10-3 to TRBJ2-1; TRBD1 agrees at 10 bases. Germline V lookup: CDR1 ENHRY, CDR2 SYGVKD. CDR3 size: 14 residues. V shed 6 bases, J shed 4 bases, and the junction held 3 bases outside the gene matches. The CDR3 nucleotides read TGTGCCATCAGCCGGGACAGGGGATACAATGAGCAGTTCTTC. As protein: CAISRDRGYNEQFF.

The J gene is TRBJ1-5, the V gene TRBV2; 7 bases are a match to TRBD1. The CDR3 totals 14 residues. The germline V gene has CDR1 SNHLY and CDR2 FYNNEI. After removal of 9 bases from V and 0 bases from J, the junction contained 5 bases not matched to a gene. CDR3 loop: CASKQGYSNQPQHF. The DNA for the CDR3 is TGTGCCAGTAAACAGGGGTATAGCAATCAGCCCCAGCATTTT. Combining the CDR3 with reference TRBV2 and TRBJ1-5 gives the whole variable domain EPEVTQTPSHQVTQMGQEVILRCVPISNHLYFYWYRQILGQKVEFLVSFYNNEISEKSEIFDDQFSVERPDGSNFTLKIRSTKLEDSAMYFCASKQGYSNQPQHFGDGTRLSIL.

This clonotype was counted only a few times. The J gene is TRBJ2-7, the V gene TRBV12-3 or TRBV12-4, with D unresolved. The CDR3 has 16 amino acids. Trimming took off 5 bases at V and 7 bases at J, with 24 bases between the two ends. The CDR3 coding sequence is TGTGCCAGCAGTCCCCGGCCTCTAGGGATACCAGCGGAGCAGTACTTC. Its protein product is CASSPRPLGIPAEQYF.

The V call is TRBV2, the J call TRBJ2-1; D possibly corresponds to TRBD1 (5 bases). Per the germline V gene, CDR1 is SNHLY and CDR2 is FYNNEI. The CDR3 contains 12 residues. V dropped 2 bases and J dropped 9 bases, with 8 bases sitting between them. The CDR3 sequence is CASSEPGPEQFF. The CDR3 DNA reads TGTGCCAGCAGTGAACCAGGGCCTGAGCAGTTCTTC.